These 7 T cell receptor beta chains were all obtained from the same sample, sequenced in a study of blood T cell repertoires in COVID-19. The repertoire was sequenced with immunoSEQ multiplex PCR; TCRdb's copy has only in-frame clones and lacks some. The sample contains some 350,000 clones, around 89% of which appear only once. The source material was PBMCs or T cells enriched from blood (not recorded which). The receptors were sampled from a man aged 18-30 years who had recovered from COVID-19.

The V and J genes are TRBV15 and TRBJ2-3, with 8 bases that match TRBD1. The CDR3 length is 16 residues. J was trimmed by 5 bases and V by 1 base; bases with no gene match: 8. Germline loops: CDR1 LNHNV, CDR2 YYDKDF (reference sequence). The CDR3 DNA follows: TGTGCCACCAGCAGAGCGACAGGGGTTTGGGGAGATACGCAGTATTTT. It is translated as CATSRATGVWGDTQYF.

The chain couples TRBV7-2 to TRBJ1-3; D gene unclear. The CDR3 consists of 15 residues. Germline CDR1 reads SGHTA; CDR2 reads FQGNSA. V lost 3 bases, J lost 0 bases, and 9 bases lay in between. The CDR3 sequence: CASSFGYSSGNTIYF. CDR3 sequence (DNA): TGTGCCAGCAGCTTTGGTTACAGCTCTGGAAACACCATATATTTT. The whole variable domain, filled in from reference TRBV7-2 and TRBJ1-3, reads GAGVSQSPSNKVTEKGKDVELRCDPISGHTALYWYRQSLGQGLEFLIYFQGNSAPDKSGLPSDRFSAERTGGSVSTLTIQRTQQEDSAVYLCASSFGYSSGNTIYFGEGSWLTVV.

The CDR3 loop is CASSIPRRGHNEKLFF. The CDR3 DNA is TGTGCCAGTAGTATCCCGCGGAGGGGTCATAATGAAAAACTGTTTTTT. The gene calls are TRBV19 and TRBJ1-4; D perhaps matches TRBD1 (5 bases). The CDR3 is 16 residues long. Trimming removed 3 bases from V and 4 bases from J, with 15 bases in between. The germline V gene has CDR1 LNHDA and CDR2 SQIVND (reference sequence).

This chain connects TRBV2 to TRBJ1-2; D remains unclear. V lost 9 bases and J 6 bases, leaving 14 bases between the germline ends. This CDR3 is 12 amino acids long. Germline assignment: CDR1 SNHLY and CDR2 FYNNEI. Here the CDR3 reads CARRTGNDGYTF. The CDR3 DNA follows: TGTGCCAGAAGGACGGGGAACGATGGCTACACCTTC.

The rearrangement joins TRBV11-2 to TRBJ2-5, with 8 nucleotides matching TRBD2. The CDR3 runs 13 residues. CDR1 and CDR2 from the germline V gene are SGHAT and FQNNGV. V lost 7 bases and J lost 4; bases outside the gene matches: 5. The CDR3 nucleotides read TGTGCCAGCACCGACCGGGGGGGAGAGACCCAGTACTTC. Amino acids: CASTDRGGETQYF.

V usage is TRBV7-2 and J usage is TRBJ2-1; the match to TRBD2 covers 7 bases. V gave up 4 bases and J gave up 9 bases; unmatched junction bases: 6. The CDR3 contains 13 residues. Per the germline V gene, CDR1 is SGHTA and CDR2 is FQGNSA. CDR3 sequence reads: CASSSQTSTEQFF. DNA of the CDR3: TGTGCCAGCAGCTCACAGACTAGCACTGAGCAGTTCTTC.

J is TRBJ1-2 and V is TRBV7-3; a weak D match, TRBD1 (5 bases). The CDR3 length is 15 residues. With 2 bases removed from V and 4 bases from J, the gap between germline ends came to 14 bases. Per the germline V gene, CDR1 is SGHTA and CDR2 is FQGTGA. This chain's CDR3 is CASSLEGVRVYGYTF. The CDR3, as DNA: TGTGCCAGCAGCTTAGAAGGGGTACGGGTCTATGGCTACACCTTC.